This T cell receptor beta chain was recorded in a study of cytotoxic CD8 clonotypes in ibrutinib-treated CLL. Study overall: Within the patient group, eleven to twelve were relapsed/refractory and over 14 treatment-naive, and approximately 17 were IGHV unmutated. Results showed some 25 partial and 2 complete responses; following median roughly 70 months, approximately 14 remained remitted, approximately 12 advanced.

Method: immunoSEQ multiplex PCR; TCRdb's copy keeps in-frame clones and lacks some. The table has about 27,000 clones, about three quarters seen once. Germline V lookup: CDR1 MDHEN, CDR2 SYDVKM. The CDR3 contains 16 residues. Trimming took 6 bases from V and 0 from J, leaving 14 bases between them. This rearrangement joins TRBV28 to TRBJ1-4; no clear D gene. This TCR came from a human donor with chronic lymphocytic leukemia. The material was PBMCs, obtained after 24 months of ibrutinib treatment. The CDR3 sequence: CASSPGDLATNEKLFF. The DNA of the CDR3 is TGTGCCAGCAGCCCTGGGGATCTAGCAACTAATGAAAAACTGTTTTTT.